Presented here are 8 T cell receptor beta chains from one specimen sequenced in a study of spatial heterogeneity in lung cancer. The time point: blood at routine non-recurrence follow-up after resection. Each CDR3 protein is one row after TCRdb ran MiXCR on the 5' RACE reads. This table has some 43,000 distinct CDR3 sequences, 8% to 11% appearing once. This material consisted of PBMCs, taken at follow-up. These TCRs come from a female donor with early-stage non-small cell lung cancer.

In this sample, this clonotype turned up many times. The chain couples TRBV11-1 to TRBJ2-1; 11 bases agree with TRBD2. V was pared by 6 bases and J by 6 bases, with 7 bases of the junction left unmatched. Germline V gene lookup returns CDR1 SGHAT and CDR2 FQDESV (reference sequence). This CDR3 is built from 15 residues. CDR3 residues: CASRPTSGAFNEQFF. The CDR3 bases are TGTGCCAGCAGGCCGACTAGCGGGGCATTCAATGAGCAGTTCTTC.

Turning to this clonotype: Compared with germline, one end of the junction differs, possibly owing to a read error. The V and J genes are TRBV15 and TRBJ2-2; no clear D gene. This CDR3 contains 13 residues. Looked up from germline, CDR1 is LNHNV and CDR2 is YYDKDF (reference sequence). CDR3 DNA: TGTGTCACCAGCAGAGCCCCCCCCGGGGAGCTGTTTTTT. Translation gives CVTSRAPPGELFF.

This clonotype appeared many times. The chain is built from TRBV30 and TRBJ2-2, with D perhaps matching TRBD2 (7 bases). V was shortened by 4 bases and J by 9 bases, with 15 bases between the two germline ends. The CDR3 length is 13 residues. From germline, CDR1 is GTSNPN and CDR2 SVGIG (reference sequence). CDR3 DNA sequence: TGTGCCTGGAATCCGGGGGGCTGGAGGGAGCTGTTTTTT. It encodes CAWNPGGWRELFF.

This clonotype was observed a handful of times. This rearrangement joins TRBV6-6 to TRBJ2-5; a possible D gene is TRBD1 (6 bases). In germline, CDR1 is MNHNY, CDR2 SVGAGI (reference sequence). The V end lost 4 bases, the J end lost 2 bases, and 8 bases lay between the germline ends. The length of the CDR3 is 13 residues. DNA of the CDR3: TGTGCCAGCAGTTCCGGACAGCAAGAGACCCAGTACTTC. It translates to CASSSGQQETQYF.

This clonotype was observed many times. The rearrangement links TRBV29-1 to TRBJ2-5, with 10 bases aligning to TRBD1. The CDR3 has 15 residues. Germline-derived CDR1 and CDR2 are SQVTM and ANQGSEA. J lost 0 bases, V lost 6 bases, and 7 bases had no gene match. CDR3 DNA sequence: TGCAGCGTGACCCCGGGACAGGGGTACCAAGAGACCCAGTACTTC. Protein: CSVTPGQGYQETQYF.

About this clonotype: At one end the junction does not follow the germline gene, possibly because of a read error. This chain uses TRBV20-1 with TRBJ1-1, with TRBD1 identical over 7 bases. This CDR3 is built from 17 residues. Germline CDR1 is DFQATT and CDR2 is SNEGSKA (reference sequence). CDR3 sequence: CSAKHWAWDRMKTEAFF. CDR3 DNA: TGCAGTGCCAAACATTGGGCCTGGGACAGAATGAAGACTGAAGCTTTCTTT.

This clonotype was found many times. The J gene is TRBJ2-1, the V gene TRBV4-2; a weak D match, TRBD1 (6 bases). Germline CDR1 is LGHNA and CDR2 is YNFKEQ. The CDR3 is 16 residues long. Trimming shortened V by 0 bases and J by 2 bases, and 11 bases separated the two germline ends. The CDR3 region has the DNA TGTGCCAGCAGCCAAGATGCGGACAGAACCTACAATGAGCAGTTCTTC. Translation gives CASSQDADRTYNEQFF.

In this sample, this clonotype turned up a few times. The rearrangement uses TRBV4-2 and TRBJ2-1; D is possibly TRBD2 (6 bases). This CDR3 has 16 residues. The germline CDR1 and CDR2 sequences are LGHNA and YNFKEQ. V lost 0 bases and J 6 bases, leaving 15 bases between the germline ends. The CDR3 DNA reads TGTGCCAGCAGCCAAGAGGGGGGTACGTACTTCAATGAGCAGTTCTTC. This gives the protein CASSQEGGTYFNEQFF.